This T cell receptor (beta chain) was recorded in a study of shared clonotypes between healthy human individuals. Some 30,000 T cell genomes, or approximately 190 ng DNA, went into the sorted-subset replicate PCRs. The repertoire was sequenced with immunoSEQ multiplex PCR; TCRdb's copy has only in-frame clones and lacks some. The sample includes approximately 100,000 clones, about 71% of them seen just once. This CDR3 has 14 residues. CDR1 is SGHRS and CDR2 is YFSETQ in the germline V gene. V trimming: 3 bases; J trimming: 5 bases; junction bases outside the gene matches: 5. The material sequenced was memory CD8+ T cells sorted from blood. Subset reported: CD45RO+ cells pooled with CCR7-negative TemRA cells. The sequence came from a woman aged 25 to 45 in good health. The genes are TRBV5-1 and TRBJ2-7; 10 positions match TRBD2. The chain's CDR3 is CASSSSGTSDEQYF. As DNA, the CDR3 is TGCGCCAGCAGCTCGTCCGGGACTAGCGACGAGCAGTACTTC.